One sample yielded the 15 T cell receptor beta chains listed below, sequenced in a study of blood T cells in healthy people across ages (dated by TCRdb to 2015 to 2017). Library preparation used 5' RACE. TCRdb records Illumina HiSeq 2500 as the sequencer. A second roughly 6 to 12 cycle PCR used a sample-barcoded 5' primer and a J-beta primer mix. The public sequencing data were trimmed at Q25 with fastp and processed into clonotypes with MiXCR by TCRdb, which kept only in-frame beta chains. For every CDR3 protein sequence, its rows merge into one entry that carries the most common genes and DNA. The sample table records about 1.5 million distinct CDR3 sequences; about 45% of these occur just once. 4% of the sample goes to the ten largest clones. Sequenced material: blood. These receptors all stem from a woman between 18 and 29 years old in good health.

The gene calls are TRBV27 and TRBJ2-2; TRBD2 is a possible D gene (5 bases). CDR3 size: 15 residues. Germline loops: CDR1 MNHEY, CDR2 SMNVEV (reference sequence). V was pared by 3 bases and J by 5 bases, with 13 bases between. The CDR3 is CASSLRVYNTGELFF. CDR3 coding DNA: TGTGCCAGCAGTTTGAGGGTTTATAATACCGGGGAGCTGTTTTTT.

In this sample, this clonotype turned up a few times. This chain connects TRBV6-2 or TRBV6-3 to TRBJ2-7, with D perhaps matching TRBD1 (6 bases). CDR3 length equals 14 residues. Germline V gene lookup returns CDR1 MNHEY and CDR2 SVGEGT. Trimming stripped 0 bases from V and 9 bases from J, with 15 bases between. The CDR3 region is CASSYSTGGLGQYF. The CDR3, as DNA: TGTGCCAGCAGTTACTCGACAGGCGGTCTCGGGCAGTACTTC.

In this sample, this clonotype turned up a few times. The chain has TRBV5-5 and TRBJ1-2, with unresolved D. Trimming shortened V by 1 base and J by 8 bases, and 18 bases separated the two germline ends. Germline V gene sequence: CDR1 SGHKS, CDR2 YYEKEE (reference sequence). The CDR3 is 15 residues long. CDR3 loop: CASSLPRMGLKGYTF. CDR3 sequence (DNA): TGTGCCAGCAGCTTGCCGAGGATGGGATTGAAGGGCTACACCTTC.

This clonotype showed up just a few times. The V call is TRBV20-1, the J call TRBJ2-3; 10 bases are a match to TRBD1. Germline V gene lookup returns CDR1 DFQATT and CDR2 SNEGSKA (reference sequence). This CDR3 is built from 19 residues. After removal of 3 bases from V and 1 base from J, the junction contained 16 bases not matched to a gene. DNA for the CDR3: TGCAGTGCTAGTAGGGACAGGGGATTTAAAGGGACTGGCACAGATACGCAGTATTTT. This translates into CSASRDRGFKGTGTDTQYF.

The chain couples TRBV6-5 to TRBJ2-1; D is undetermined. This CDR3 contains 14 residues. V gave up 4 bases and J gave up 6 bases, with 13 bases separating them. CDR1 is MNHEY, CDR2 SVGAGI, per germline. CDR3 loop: CASSSVTLGNEQFF. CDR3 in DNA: TGTGCCAGCAGTTCCGTCACCCTAGGCAATGAGCAGTTCTTC.

The CDR3 DNA follows: TGTGCCAGCGCGAAGGAGCGGTATGGCTACACCTTC. Residues: CASAKERYGYTF. The rearrangement joins TRBV12-3 or TRBV12-4 to TRBJ1-2; D remains ambiguous. This CDR3 spans 12 amino acids. V lost 8 bases, J lost 5 bases, and 12 bases lay in between.

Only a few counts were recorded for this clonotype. CDR3 protein: CASSPFDPILNNEQFF. The CDR3 nucleotides read TGTGCCAGCAGCCCATTCGACCCGATCCTAAACAATGAGCAGTTCTTC. The chain carries TRBV6-2 or TRBV6-3 and TRBJ2-1, with no clear D. The CDR3 is 16 residues long. Per germline, CDR1 MNHEY and CDR2 SVGEGT. Trimming pared 6 bases from V and 5 bases from J, leaving 20 bases between.

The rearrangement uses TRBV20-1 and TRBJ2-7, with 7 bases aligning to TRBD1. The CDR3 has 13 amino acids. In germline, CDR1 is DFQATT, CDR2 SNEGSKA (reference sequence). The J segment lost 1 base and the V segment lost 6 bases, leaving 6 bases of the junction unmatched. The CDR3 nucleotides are TGCAGTGCAACCAAGACAGGGTCCTACGAGCAGTACTTC. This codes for CSATKTGSYEQYF.

CDR3 region: CASSGIGGTDTQYF. The DNA of the CDR3 is TGTGCCAGCAGTGGGATTGGGGGAACAGATACGCAGTATTTT. The rearrangement joins TRBV27 to TRBJ2-3; TRBD1 or TRBD2 may be the D gene (5 bases each). The CDR3 covers 14 residues. The ends were cut back, 5 bases at V and 3 bases at J, with 12 bases in the middle. Germline assignment: CDR1 MNHEY and CDR2 SMNVEV (reference sequence).

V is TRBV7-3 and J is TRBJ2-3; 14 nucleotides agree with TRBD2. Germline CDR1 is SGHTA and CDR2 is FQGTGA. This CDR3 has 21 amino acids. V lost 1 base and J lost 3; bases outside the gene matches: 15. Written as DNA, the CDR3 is TGTGCCAGCAGCTTAAGGGCTGCTTGGACTAGCGGGAGGAGGAAAACAGATACGCAGTATTTT. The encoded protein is CASSLRAAWTSGRRKTDTQYF.

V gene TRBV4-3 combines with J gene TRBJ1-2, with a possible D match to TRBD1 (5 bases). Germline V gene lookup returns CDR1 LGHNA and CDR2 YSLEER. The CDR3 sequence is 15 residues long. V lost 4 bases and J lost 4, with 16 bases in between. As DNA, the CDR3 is TGCGCCAGCAGCCCCTACCGTACAGGAGTCTATGGCTACACCTTC. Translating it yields CASSPYRTGVYGYTF.

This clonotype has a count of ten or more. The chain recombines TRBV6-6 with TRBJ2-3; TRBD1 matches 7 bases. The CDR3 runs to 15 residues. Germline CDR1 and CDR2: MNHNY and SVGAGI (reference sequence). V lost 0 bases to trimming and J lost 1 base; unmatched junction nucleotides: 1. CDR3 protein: CASSYSGTGTDTQYF. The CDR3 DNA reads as TGTGCCAGCAGTTACTCCGGGACAGGCACAGATACGCAGTATTTT.

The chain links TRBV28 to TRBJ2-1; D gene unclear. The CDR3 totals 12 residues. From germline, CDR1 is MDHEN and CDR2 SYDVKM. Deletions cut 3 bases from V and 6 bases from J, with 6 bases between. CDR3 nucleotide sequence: TGTGCCAGCAGTTTTCAGAGCAATGAGCAGTTCTTC. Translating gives CASSFQSNEQFF.

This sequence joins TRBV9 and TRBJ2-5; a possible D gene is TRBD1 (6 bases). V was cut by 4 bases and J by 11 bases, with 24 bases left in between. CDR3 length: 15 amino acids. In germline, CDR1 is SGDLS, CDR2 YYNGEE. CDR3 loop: CASSTGSVGGTEQYF. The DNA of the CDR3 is TGTGCCAGCAGCACAGGGAGCGTCGGAGGAACTGAGCAGTACTTC.

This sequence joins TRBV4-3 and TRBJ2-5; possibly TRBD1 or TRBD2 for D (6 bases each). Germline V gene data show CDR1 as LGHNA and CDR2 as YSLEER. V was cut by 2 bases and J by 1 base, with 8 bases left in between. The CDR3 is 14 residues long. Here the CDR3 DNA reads TGCGCCAGCAGCCAAAAGGGGGGCCAAGAGACCCAGTACTTC. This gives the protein CASSQKGGQETQYF.